This T cell receptor beta chain came from a study of radiation and T cells in renal cell carcinoma (dated by TCRdb to the early 2020s). With respect to the entire study: A total of some 55 samples underwent TCR beta sequencing, made up of some 26 tumors and approximately 27 peripheral blood samples. Across all 50 or so samples, around 4,000,000 unique CDR3 nucleotide sequences encoding 2,658,974 unique CDR3 amino acid sequences were identified.

TCR beta libraries were generated from genomic DNA with the immunoSEQ kit, following the manufacturer's recommendations. For library preparation, a first multiplex PCR was performed with proprietary primers, followed by a second PCR in which unique barcodes were added, and bead cleanups were performed after each round. A positive control reaction and a negative control reaction, both provided in the kit, were run with every batch of samples. The final libraries underwent checking on an Agilent 4200 TapeStation D1000 ScreenTape, volumetric pooling, and quantification by qPCR. An Illumina NextSeq500 fitted with a MidOutput 150-cycle cartridge performed the sequencing, running 156 Read1 cycles and 15 Index1 cycles with the kit's custom primers. The pooled library was loaded at 0.9 to 1 pM, with a roughly 21% PhiX control spiked in. Concerning the study's data processing: The vendor-processed data were analyzed in R, and a clonotype was defined as all T cells that share the same CDR3 nucleotide sequence. For clone abundance analyses, frequencies were normalized to the 10,000 most abundant clones in each sample. Before analysis, public T cell clones were removed, and these numbered fewer than six per sample on average. The dominant motif analysis was done with ImmunoMap using the PAM10 matrix, a gap penalty of 30, and a homology threshold of 0.3, and motifs with a cumulative frequency of at least 0.01 were considered dominant. An abundance difference of at least 32-fold between compartments was the criterion for calling clonotypes tumor-enriched or baseline blood-enriched. Similarity between tumor and blood repertoires was quantified using the Baroni-Urbani and Buser coefficient, and groups were compared with two-tailed Wilcoxon tests in R. In its TCRdb copy, this immuneACCESS table keeps in-frame sequences only and misses some clones. Where compared with another copy, unresolved V genes explain less than half of these, and the others have no known cause. V and J calls and clone size are copied from that table; D and trimming were computed from the DNA. This sample holds around 13,000 clones; roughly a third were observed only once. Jointly, the top ten make up approximately 15% of the sample.

Concerning this clone itself: Its antigen is not yet known. No per-base quality is available; no much larger clone lies one base away.

The CDR1 and CDR2 encoded by the germline V gene are SGHRS and YFSETQ. From the cysteine through the phenylalanine, the CDR3 covers 16 amino acids. CDR3 DNA is the only sequence kept; it has 48 bases, read in frame from the first base. For this chain, trimming is 1 base at the V end and 4 bases at the J end, and the number of junction bases without a gene match is 5. The sample's time point, from its label and the paper: tumor resected at nephrectomy. What the treatment or condition label conveys for this sample: 15 Gy SBRT to primary tumor, nephrectomy 4 weeks later. Samples came from a clinical trial, in which primary renal cell carcinomas received 15 Gy stereotactic body radiation therapy followed by nephrectomy 4 weeks later. Renal cell carcinoma with clear cell pathology was present in all patients. Tumors were dissociated mechanically, digested with collagenase/hyaluronidase at 37 degrees C, processed in gentleMACS C tubes, and stored in liquid nitrogen. Genomic DNA for TCR sequencing was prepared using the QIAamp DNA Blood Mini Kit (Qiagen). The analyses included only samples that passed all quality control checks.

Overall study results and their limits: Compared with control tumors, irradiated tumors had a greater number of dominant CDR3 motifs, and these motifs made up a bigger portion of the repertoire. Because only small tumor regions of 0.9 to 1 g were available, the study did not capture intratumoral heterogeneity. No pretreatment tumor biopsies were available, so the baseline intratumoral presence of clonotypes could not be determined. TCR clonality was higher in irradiated tumors than in controls, as the top 100 clonotypes made up an average of around 50% of the repertoire in irradiated tumors compared with 43% in nephrectomy-only tumors. With a single-armed trial design, the study had no way to address how radiation dose or scheduling affects the TCR repertoire. In blood, the top tumor clonotypes increased between baseline and 2 weeks post-radiation and then shrank by 4 weeks, which suggests that tumor-resident clones expanded only transiently.

The chain is made from TRBV5-1 and TRBJ2-4; TRBD2 aligns with 10 central bases. The source is a man aged 55 to 70 with renal cell carcinoma. The material sequenced was tumor tissue, taken from a patient whose treatment included radiotherapy and nephrectomy. At the DNA level, the sequence is TGCGCCAGCAGCTTGAGGTCTAGCGGGGGAAAAAACATTCAGTACTTC. This translates into CASSLRSSGGKNIQYF.